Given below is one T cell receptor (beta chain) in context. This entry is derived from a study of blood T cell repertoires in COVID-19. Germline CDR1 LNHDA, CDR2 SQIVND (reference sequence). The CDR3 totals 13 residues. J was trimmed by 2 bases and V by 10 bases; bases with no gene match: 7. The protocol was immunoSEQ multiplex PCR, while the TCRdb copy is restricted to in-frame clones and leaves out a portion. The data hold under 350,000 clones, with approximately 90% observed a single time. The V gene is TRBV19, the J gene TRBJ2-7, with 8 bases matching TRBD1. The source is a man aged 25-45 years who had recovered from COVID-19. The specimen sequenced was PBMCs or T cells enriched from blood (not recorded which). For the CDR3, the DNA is TGTGCCAAGCTCGGGACAGGTGCCTACGAGCAGTACTTC. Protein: CAKLGTGAYEQYF.